These 22 T cell receptor beta chains share one sample of origin, sequenced in a study of Ad26.COV2.S vaccination and SARS-CoV-2 variants. Treatment reported: around 19 received Ad26.COV2.S at low or high dose, single or two shots; about 5 received placebo; per-sample allocation not given. Sampling was performed 63 days after the first vaccine or placebo injection. Profiled with immunoSEQ multiplex PCR; TCRdb holds only in-frame clones, not every one. The sample includes 450,000 to 550,000 clones, 89% of them seen just once. The sample in question was peripheral blood, obtained in a trial of Ad26.COV2.S vaccine versus placebo. The source is a person aged 18 to 65 who received the Ad26.COV2.S COVID-19 vaccine or a placebo.

The chain uses TRBV6-6 and TRBJ1-4; D not certain. This CDR3 has 16 amino acids. Germline V gene sequence: CDR1 MNHNY, CDR2 SVGAGI (reference sequence). V lost 6 bases and J lost 6, with 20 bases in between. CDR3 protein: CASSNTRANGDEKLFF. CDR3 bases: TGTGCCAGCAGCAACACACGGGCAAACGGCGATGAAAAACTGTTTTTT.

V is TRBV18 and J is TRBJ2-7; TRBD1 aligns across 9 bases. CDR1 is KGHSH, CDR2 LQKENI, per germline. The CDR3 sequence is 15 residues long. V shed 0 bases and J 5 bases; nucleotides not matched to a gene: 5. The CDR3 sequence: CASSPPGQGPHEQYF. Written as DNA, the CDR3 is TGTGCCAGCTCACCACCGGGACAGGGTCCCCACGAGCAGTACTTC.

V and J are TRBV30 and TRBJ2-7, with TRBD1 identical over 8 bases. The CDR3 is 19 amino acids. V lost 1 base and J lost 1; bases outside the gene matches: 18. Germline CDR1 and CDR2: GTSNPN and SVGIG (reference sequence). This chain's CDR3 is CAWSAIPVSTDRGSYEQYF. The CDR3 nucleotides are TGTGCCTGGAGTGCAATCCCGGTAAGTACTGACAGGGGTTCCTACGAGCAGTACTTC. Variable domain in full (rest from reference TRBV30 and TRBJ2-7): SQTIHQWPATLVQPVGSPLSLECTVEGTSNPNLYWYRQAAGRGLQLLFYSVGIGQISSEVPQNLSASRPQDRQFILSSKKLLLSDSGFYLCAWSAIPVSTDRGSYEQYFGPGTRLTVT.

This chain links TRBV6-2 or TRBV6-3 with TRBJ2-2, with TRBD1 as a possible D gene (5 bases). The CDR3 spans 17 residues. Germline V CDR1 and CDR2: MNHEY, SVGEGT. Trimming removed 3 bases at V and 2 bases at J, with 16 bases between. The CDR3 region is CASSYNLQGINTGELFF. The CDR3 nucleotides read TGTGCCAGCAGTTATAACCTTCAGGGTATTAACACCGGGGAGCTGTTTTTT.

This sequence joins TRBV2 and TRBJ1-1; D is unclear. The CDR3 is made up of 13 amino acids. V dropped 5 bases and J dropped 1 base, with 8 bases sitting between them. CDR1 and CDR2 from the germline V gene are SNHLY and FYNNEI. CDR3 sequence reads: CASSKDTNTEAFF. CDR3 bases: TGTGCCAGCAGTAAAGACACGAACACTGAAGCTTTCTTT.

This rearrangement joins TRBV9 to TRBJ2-3, with 14 positions matching TRBD2. Germline V gene sequence: CDR1 SGDLS, CDR2 YYNGEE. Losses at the gene ends were 0 bases for V and 3 bases for J; bases not matched to a gene: 21. The CDR3 is 23 residues long. The CDR3 bases are TGTGCCAGCAGCGTAGAGCCGGGGACTAGCGGGAGCAAAACAAGAAGGGCGACAGATACGCAGTATTTT. Translation: CASSVEPGTSGSKTRRATDTQYF.

DNA of the CDR3: TGTGCCAGCAGCTTGGGGGGACTAGCGGGAGTGGGAGATACGCAGTATTTT. It is translated as CASSLGGLAGVGDTQYF. The gene calls are TRBV5-4 and TRBJ2-3, with 14 bases that match TRBD2. Germline values: CDR1 SGHNT, CDR2 YYREEE (reference sequence). There are 17 residues in the CDR3. J gave up 5 bases and V 0 bases, and 5 bases lay outside the gene matches.

The chain is built from TRBV29-1 and TRBJ2-5; no reliable D call. The CDR3 has 10 amino acids. Trimming removed 7 bases from V and 2 bases from J, with 5 bases in between. Germline loops: CDR1 SQVTM, CDR2 ANQGSEA. This chain's CDR3 is CSARQETQYF. CDR3 nucleotide sequence: TGCAGCGCGCGACAAGAGACCCAGTACTTC.

The genes are TRBV7-8 and TRBJ1-2, with D perhaps TRBD1 (5 bases). The CDR3 contains 16 residues. V shed 6 bases and J shed 4 bases, with 21 bases lying between them. CDR1 and CDR2 (germline): SGHVS, FQNEAQ. The CDR3: CASSYRGRRRGYGYTF. CDR3 nucleotides: TGTGCCAGCAGTTATAGGGGTCGGCGTCGGGGCTATGGCTACACCTTC. Filled out from reference TRBV7-8 and TRBJ1-2, the complete variable domain reads GAGVSQSPRYKVAKRGQDVALRCDPISGHVSLFWYQQALGQGPEFLTYFQNEAQLDKSGLPSDRFFAERPEGSVSTLKIQRTQQEDSAVYLCASSYRGRRRGYGYTFGSGTRLTVV.

The V and J genes are TRBV11-2 and TRBJ2-5; 12 nucleotides match TRBD2. CDR1 is SGHAT and CDR2 is FQNNGV in the germline V gene. The CDR3 runs to 17 residues. The V and J ends lost 6 bases and 4 bases, in that order; junction bases with no gene match: 12. The CDR3 sequence: CASSSRLAGEKGETQYF. The CDR3 DNA follows: TGTGCCAGCAGTTCTAGACTAGCGGGAGAGAAGGGAGAGACCCAGTACTTC.

The chain recombines TRBV19 with TRBJ2-7, with D unclear. Trimming shortened V by 1 base and J by 0 bases, and 7 bases separated the two germline ends. Germline V CDR1 and CDR2: LNHDA, SQIVND (reference sequence). The CDR3 has 14 residues. In nucleotides, the CDR3 is TGTGCCAGTAGTATAGCGACTGCCTCCTACGAGCAGTACGTC. Its translation is CASSIATASYEQYV.

The chain is built from TRBV27 and TRBJ1-6, with unresolved D. From germline, CDR1 is MNHEY and CDR2 SMNVEV (reference sequence). V was shortened by 2 bases and J by 2 bases, with 16 bases between the two germline ends. This CDR3 region has 18 residues. As DNA, the CDR3 is TGTGCCAGCAGTTTAAAACATAGGACGGGGACCTATAATTCACCCCTCCACTTT. Translation gives CASSLKHRTGTYNSPLHF.

This chain joins TRBV4-3 and TRBJ1-2; D not certain. CDR1 and CDR2 (germline): LGHNA, YSLEER. Trimming removed 0 bases from V and 5 bases from J, with 13 bases in between. The CDR3 runs to 15 residues. The chain's CDR3 is CASSQDGQDLYGYTF. CDR3 DNA sequence: TGCGCCAGCAGCCAAGACGGTCAAGACCTATATGGCTACACCTTC.

The gene calls are TRBV21-1 and TRBJ1-1. TRBV21-1 is a pseudogene. The CDR3 is 12 residues long. DNA of the CDR3: TGTGCCAGACGGGCGGCCTGCACTGAAGCTTTCTTT. Translation gives CARRAACTEAFF.

This clone was detected ten times or more. The rearrangement links TRBV27 to TRBJ2-7, with 9 bases that match TRBD1. The CDR3 extends over 14 amino acids. Germline lookup yields CDR1 MNHEY and CDR2 SMNVEV (reference sequence). Trimming at V came to 6 bases and at J to 2 bases, leaving 5 bases not matched to a gene. The CDR3 loop is CASRPRDRAYEQYV. CDR3 bases: TGTGCCAGCAGGCCCCGGGACAGGGCCTACGAGCAGTACGTC.

The chain combines TRBV5-4 with TRBJ2-5; D might be TRBD2 (6 bases). This CDR3 has 13 amino acids. Germline V lookup: CDR1 SGHNT, CDR2 YYREEE (reference sequence). The ends were cut back, 2 bases at V and 5 bases at J, with 10 bases in the middle. The chain's CDR3 is CASSFSGTETQYF. DNA of the CDR3: TGTGCCAGCAGCTTTAGCGGTACGGAGACCCAGTACTTC. Complete variable domain (other parts from reference TRBV5-4 and TRBJ2-5): ETGVTQSPTHLIKTRGQQVTLRCSSQSGHNTVSWYQQALGQGPQFIFQYYREEENGRGNFPPRFSGLQFPNYSSELNVNALELDDSALYLCASSFSGTETQYFGPGTRLLVL.

The rearrangement uses TRBV6-2 or TRBV6-3 and TRBJ1-4, with a possible D match to TRBD1 (6 bases). Germline CDR1 is MNHEY and CDR2 is SVGEGT. V lost 4 bases and J lost 3, with 9 bases in between. This CDR3 is built from 14 residues. In DNA, the CDR3 is TGTGCCAGCAGTTGGACAGCCTCTAATGAAAAACTGTTTTTT. Its protein product is CASSWTASNEKLFF.

V is TRBV6-6 and J is TRBJ1-3, with a tentative D call TRBD1 (6 bases). The germline V gene has CDR1 MNHNY and CDR2 SVGAGI (reference sequence). V lost 6 bases and J 7 bases, leaving 10 bases between the germline ends. The CDR3 has 12 amino acids. The CDR3 protein is CASRAGANTIYF. The CDR3 DNA reads as TGTGCCAGCAGGGCAGGGGCGAACACCATATATTTT.

This clone was recorded only once. This chain links TRBV3-1 (or the pseudogene TRBV3-2) with TRBJ1-6, with D uncertain. V lost 5 bases and J 9 bases, leaving 17 bases between the germline ends. This CDR3 has 15 residues. Germline V gives CDR1 LGHDT, CDR2 YNNKEL (reference sequence). The DNA of the CDR3 is TGTGCCAGCAGCATAAACATCTTAGGGATTTCACCCCTCCACTTT. Residues: CASSINILGISPLHF.

The chain joins TRBV19 to TRBJ1-6; no definite D call. Germline assignment: CDR1 LNHDA and CDR2 SQIVND (reference sequence). V dropped 3 bases and J dropped 6 bases, with 21 bases sitting between them. The CDR3 is made up of 18 amino acids. CDR3 residues: CASSIRVPPTRLNSPLHF. The CDR3 coding sequence is TGTGCCAGTAGTATTCGTGTCCCGCCCACTCGCCTTAATTCACCCCTCCACTTT.

The rearrangement joins TRBV7-2 to TRBJ1-6; maybe TRBD1 (6 bases). V was pared by 1 base and J by 5 bases, with 9 bases between. The CDR3 covers 15 residues. Germline CDR1 is SGHTA and CDR2 is FQGNSA. Written as DNA, the CDR3 is TGTGCCAGCAGCTTAGGGACAGCGAATAATTCACCCCTCCACTTT. Its protein is CASSLGTANNSPLHF.

This rearrangement joins TRBV4-2 to TRBJ1-2, with TRBD1 identical over 7 bases. Germline V CDR1 and CDR2: LGHNA, YNFKEQ. The CDR3 extends over 14 amino acids. V was clipped by 3 bases and J by 5 bases; unmatched bases: 6. CDR3 in amino acids: CASSQGGQPYGYTF. The CDR3 nucleotides are TGTGCCAGCAGCCAGGGGGGACAGCCGTATGGCTACACCTTC.